This TCR beta chain derives from a study of cytomegalovirus exposure and HLA in healthy donors. The PCR used 60 Vbeta and 13 Jbeta primers. TCRdb's table, derived via immunoSEQ multiplex PCR, lists solely in-frame clones and lacks some. The profile shows hundreds of thousands of clones, roughly 80% of them singletons. V was pared by 4 bases and J by 5 bases, with 6 bases between. The CDR3 consists of 12 residues. CDR1 and CDR2 from the germline V gene are MNHEY and SVGAGI. This rearrangement joins TRBV6-5 to TRBJ2-4; D not certain. The receptor comes from a girl aged 2-10 years in good health and CMV-seronegative. Sequencing was done on a sample of PBMCs. CDR3 amino acids: CASSSGQNIQYF. CDR3 in DNA: TGTGCCAGCAGTTCAGGCCAAAACATTCAGTACTTC.